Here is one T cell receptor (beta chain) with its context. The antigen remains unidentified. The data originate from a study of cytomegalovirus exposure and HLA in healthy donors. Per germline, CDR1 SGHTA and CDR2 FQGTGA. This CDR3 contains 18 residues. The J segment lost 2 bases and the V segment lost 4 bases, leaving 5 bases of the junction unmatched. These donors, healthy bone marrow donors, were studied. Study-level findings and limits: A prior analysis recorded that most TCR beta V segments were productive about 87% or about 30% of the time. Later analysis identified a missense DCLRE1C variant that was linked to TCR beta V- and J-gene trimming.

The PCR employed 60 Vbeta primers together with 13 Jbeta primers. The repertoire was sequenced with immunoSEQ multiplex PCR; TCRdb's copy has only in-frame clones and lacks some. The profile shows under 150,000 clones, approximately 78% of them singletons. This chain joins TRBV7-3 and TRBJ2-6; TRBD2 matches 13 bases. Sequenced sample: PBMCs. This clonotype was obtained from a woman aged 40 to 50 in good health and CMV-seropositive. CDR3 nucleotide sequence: TGTGCCAGCAGCTCCGGACTAGCGGGAGTTCCTGGGGCCAACGTCCTGACTTTC. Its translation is CASSSGLAGVPGANVLTF.